Given below is one TCR beta chain in context. Its antigen is unidentified. An end of the junction differs from the germline gene, which may be a read error. The source of the sample is a study of tumor-infiltrating lymphocytes in primary liver carcinoma. Study conclusions and caveats: Only about 8-24% of top clones showed up in all five tumor regions.

The authors made TCR beta cDNA from roughly 480 ng total RNA with a constant-region primer. Libraries of TCR beta came from three nested multiplex PCR rounds with slightly modified ARM-PCR. Rounds one and two of PCR, each of 10 cycles, were primed with TRBV1-TRBV30 forward primers and a C-beta reverse primer. Each CDR3 protein gets one entry after TCRdb re-called the multiplex PCR reads with MiXCR. The table shows approximately 190,000 distinct CDR3 sequences, with about 85% occurring only once. Joint extraction of RNA and DNA used 20-30 mg of bulk tissue that was unsorted. With chronic HBV infection, the patients were also treatment-naive. The CDR3 is 16 residues long. Germline CDR1 and CDR2: MNHEY and SVGEGT.

The sequencing input was tumor tissue from primary liver carcinoma. This TCR came from a man aged 35 to 55 with primary liver carcinoma and hepatitis B virus infection. The V call is TRBV6-2 or TRBV6-3, the J call TRBJ2-1; 9 bases are shared with TRBD2. The CDR3 sequence is CASSYASGISHNEQFF. The DNA of the CDR3 is TGTGCCAGCAGTTACGCTAGCGGGATCTCCCACAATGAGCAGTTTTTC.